This T cell receptor (beta chain) was found in a study of response to subunit inactivated influenza vaccine. TCRdb reprocessed the RT-PCR reads with MiXCR, giving one entry per CDR3 protein. The sample holds hundreds of thousands of distinct CDR3 sequences, around 8% seen once. Only a few counts were recorded for this clonotype. The CDR3 spans 16 residues. Germline V lookup: CDR1 ENHRY, CDR2 SYGVKD. V was clipped by 5 bases and J by 7 bases, with 20 bases between them. The clonotype was recovered from a man aged 45 to 70 who received an inactivated influenza vaccine. The chain is built from TRBV10-3 and TRBJ1-4, with unresolved D. The starting material was PBMCs from blood, obtained roughly 24 months after vaccination. CDR3: CAISPVGAGGTEKLFF. The CDR3, as DNA: TGTGCCATCAGTCCCGTGGGAGCGGGAGGCACTGAAAAACTGTTTTTT.